The 17 T cell receptor beta chains in this list originate from one sample, sequenced in a study of T-cell reconstitution after alpha-beta-depleted transplantation in children. Unique molecular identifiers tagged the TCRbeta library. One entry per CDR3 protein results from TCRdb running MiXCR on the PCR reads. This sample yields about 230,000 distinct CDR3 sequences, of which 9% to 10% are seen a single time; about 5% belongs to the top ten. Source: PBMCs from the stem cell graft donor, taken from the stem cell graft. The receptors stem from a human donor who donated a stem cell graft to a child with SCID.

This clonotype occurred a few times. The chain carries TRBV15 and TRBJ2-7; perhaps TRBD2 as D (5 bases). The germline gives CDR1 LNHNV, CDR2 YYDKDF (reference sequence). Trimming cost V 0 bases and J 3 bases, with 9 bases left between them. The length of the CDR3 is 14 residues. CDR3 sequence reads: CATSRERAVYEQYF. The DNA for the CDR3 is TGTGCCACCAGCAGAGAGCGGGCTGTCTACGAGCAGTACTTC.

There are many counts of this clonotype. The V gene is TRBV9, the J gene TRBJ2-3; D remains unclear. V was pared by 4 bases and J by 6 bases, with 12 bases between. Looked up from germline, CDR1 is SGDLS and CDR2 is YYNGEE. CDR3 size: 13 residues. The CDR3 sequence is CASSPFSSDTQYF. CDR3 sequence (DNA): TGTGCCAGCAGCCCATTTAGCTCGGATACGCAGTATTTT.

This clonotype was seen repeatedly, ten times or more. The chain employs TRBV20-1 and TRBJ2-7; 9 positions agree with TRBD1. This CDR3 is 15 amino acids long. The V segment lost 0 bases and the J segment 6 bases; nucleotides outside the gene matches: 9. From germline, CDR1 is DFQATT and CDR2 SNEGSKA (reference sequence). The chain's CDR3 is CSARDRTGATPEQYF. In nucleotides, the CDR3 is TGCAGTGCTAGAGACAGGACAGGGGCAACGCCCGAGCAGTACTTC.

Many counts were recorded for this clonotype. V and J are TRBV5-1 and TRBJ2-3, with 11 nucleotides matching TRBD2. V gave up 0 bases and J gave up 4 bases; unmatched junction bases: 4. CDR3 size: 16 residues. Germline V gene lookup returns CDR1 SGHRS and CDR2 YFSETQ. Written as DNA, the CDR3 is TGCGCCAGCAGCTTGGCGCTAGCGGGGGGCTCAGATACGCAGTATTTT. It yields the protein CASSLALAGGSDTQYF. Using reference TRBV5-1 and TRBJ2-3 for the parts outside the CDR3, the full variable domain is KAGVTQTPRYLIKTRGQQVTLSCSPISGHRSVSWYQQTPGQGLQFLFEYFSETQRNKGNFPGRFSGRQFSNSRSEMNVSTLELGDSALYLCASSLALAGGSDTQYFGPGTRLTVL.

This clonotype was counted ten times or more. The V and J genes are TRBV4-1 and TRBJ1-3; perhaps TRBD1 as D (5 bases). V shed 1 base and J shed 2 bases, with 9 bases lying between them. The CDR3 consists of 15 residues. Germline V CDR1 and CDR2: MGHRA, YSYEKL. The CDR3 sequence is CASSQARAAGNTIYF. CDR3 bases: TGCGCCAGCAGCCAAGCCAGGGCGGCTGGAAACACCATATATTTT.

There are many counts of this clonotype. V and J are TRBV5-1 and TRBJ2-1, with TRBD2 matching 8 bases. CDR1 and CDR2 (germline): SGHRS, YFSETQ. The V gene end was trimmed by 0 bases and the J gene end by 7 bases; junction bases not matched to a gene: 3. This CDR3 has 14 residues. The CDR3 coding sequence is TGCGCCAGCAGCTTGGCCGCTAGCGGGAATGAGCAGTTCTTC. Its protein product is CASSLAASGNEQFF.

This clonotype was observed many times. The genes are TRBV7-2 and TRBJ2-7; D uncertain. This CDR3 has 13 amino acids. CDR1 and CDR2 (germline): SGHTA, FQGNSA. With 1 base removed from V and 2 bases from J, the gap between germline ends came to 6 bases. CDR3 sequence: CASSLDQPYEQYF. The CDR3 DNA is TGTGCCAGCAGCTTAGACCAGCCCTACGAGCAGTACTTC.

This clonotype appeared many times. Here the CDR3 reads CASTKDRGKIYNEQFF. DNA of the CDR3: TGTGCCAGCACCAAGGACAGGGGGAAAATATACAATGAGCAGTTCTTC. V usage is TRBV7-8 and J usage is TRBJ2-1; TRBD1 agrees at 10 bases. The CDR3 is 16 residues long. Per the germline V gene, CDR1 is SGHVS and CDR2 is FQNEAQ. V lost 7 bases and J lost 4; bases outside the gene matches: 10.

This clonotype was found many times. This chain connects TRBV20-1 to TRBJ2-3; TRBD1 might be the D (5 bases). Germline values: CDR1 DFQATT, CDR2 SNEGSKA (reference sequence). V dropped 4 bases and J dropped 2 bases, with 7 bases sitting between them. The CDR3 length is 12 residues. CDR3 amino acids: CSATGSTDTQYF. The CDR3 DNA reads as TGCAGTGCTACAGGGTCCACAGATACGCAGTATTTT.

The sample holds many counts of this clonotype. CDR3 loop: CASSLGQRESEQYF. DNA for the CDR3: TGCGCCAGCAGCTTGGGACAAAGGGAGAGCGAGCAGTACTTC. This sequence joins TRBV5-1 and TRBJ2-7; possibly TRBD2 for D (5 bases). Germline V CDR1 and CDR2: SGHRS, YFSETQ. V lost 0 bases and J lost 6, with 13 bases in between. The length of the CDR3 is 14 residues.

Ten or more counts support this clonotype. The J gene is TRBJ1-4, the V gene TRBV5-1, with TRBD1 identical over 7 bases. The CDR3 totals 15 residues. J lost 5 bases, V lost 0 bases, and 4 bases had no gene match. From germline, CDR1 is SGHRS and CDR2 YFSETQ. CDR3: CASSLEGGQNEKLFF. CDR3 sequence (DNA): TGCGCCAGCAGCTTGGAGGGGGGACAGAATGAAAAACTGTTTTTT. Using reference TRBV5-1 and TRBJ1-4 for the parts outside the CDR3, the full variable domain is KAGVTQTPRYLIKTRGQQVTLSCSPISGHRSVSWYQQTPGQGLQFLFEYFSETQRNKGNFPGRFSGRQFSNSRSEMNVSTLELGDSALYLCASSLEGGQNEKLFFGSGTQLSVL.

At least ten counts were recorded for this clonotype. The chain has TRBV29-1 and TRBJ2-5, with 7 bases aligning to TRBD2. The CDR3 sequence is 14 residues long. Losses at the gene ends were 5 bases for V and 2 bases for J; bases not matched to a gene: 8. Germline V gene sequence: CDR1 SQVTM, CDR2 ANQGSEA. CDR3 DNA sequence: TGCAGCGTTCGAGGGAGGGGAGGGCAAGAGACCCAGTACTTC. Its protein is CSVRGRGGQETQYF.

This clonotype has a handful of counts. The chain employs TRBV7-9 and TRBJ2-1, with D perhaps given as TRBD1 or TRBD2 (5 bases each). This CDR3 is 15 amino acids long. The germline V gene encodes CDR1 SEHNR and CDR2 FQNEAQ (reference sequence). V was clipped by 1 base and J by 8 bases, with 15 bases between them. The CDR3: CASSLDSGTLYEQFF. In nucleotides, the CDR3 is TGTGCCAGCAGCTTAGATTCAGGGACCCTCTATGAGCAGTTCTTC.

This clonotype was observed many times. V is TRBV6-1 and J is TRBJ1-2; 12 bases map to TRBD1. V was pared by 2 bases and J by 4 bases, with 14 bases of the junction left unmatched. This CDR3 has 19 residues. Germline-derived CDR1 and CDR2 are MNHNS and SASEGT. The CDR3 bases are TGTGCCAGCAGTGAATTCCGGGGACAGGGGGCCAGGACTTCCTATGGCTACACCTTC. This sequence encodes CASSEFRGQGARTSYGYTF.

This clonotype was seen at least ten times. The chain has TRBV20-1 and TRBJ1-6; no definite D call. CDR1 is DFQATT and CDR2 is SNEGSKA in the germline V gene (reference sequence). The CDR3 loop spans 12 amino acids. V lost 4 bases and J lost 10, with 11 bases in between. CDR3 residues: CSAKGPGSPLHF. The DNA for the CDR3 is TGCAGTGCTAAGGGCCCGGGGTCACCCCTCCACTTT.

The rearrangement joins TRBV3-1 to TRBJ2-7; 7 bases are shared with TRBD1. V gave up 6 bases and J gave up 2 bases; unmatched junction bases: 7. CDR3 size: 14 residues. Germline values: CDR1 LGHDT, CDR2 YNNKEL (reference sequence). CDR3 protein: CASRPTGKAYEQYF. CDR3 sequence (DNA): TGTGCCAGCAGACCGACAGGGAAGGCCTACGAGCAGTACTTC.

A few counts support this clonotype. The CDR3 DNA reads TGTGCCAGCAGCTTAGAACACAGGGCTAATGATGAAGCTTTCTTT. Protein sequence: CASSLEHRANDEAFF. This chain uses TRBV7-9 with TRBJ1-1; tentatively, D is TRBD1 (6 bases). The CDR3 is 15 amino acids. In germline, CDR1 is SEHNR, CDR2 FQNEAQ (reference sequence). V lost 1 base and J 7 bases, leaving 16 bases between the germline ends.